The clone carrying this TCR beta chain has just a few counts. How the authors handled the data: The distant-metastasis classifier for papillary thyroid cancer was built from CDR3 differences across clinicopathological groups. TCRdb called clones again from the PCR reads with MiXCR. What appears here as the V and J calls and clone size reflects TCRdb's work, not the paper's. The table records under 20,000 clones, 3% to 4% of them present only once. This sample is drawn from a study of metastatic and nonmetastatic thyroid tumors. The overall study: Across blood and tumor or nodule tissue, repertoires from malignant and benign thyroid patients were compared with one another.

None of the patients had undergone any treatment ahead of thyroid surgery. Per germline, CDR1 SGHTA and CDR2 FQGNSA. The CDR3 is made up of 15 amino acids. V was clipped by 5 bases and J by 7 bases; unmatched bases: 8. V and J are TRBV7-2 and TRBJ2-2, with 9 bases lining up with TRBD2. The sequenced sample consisted of tumor tissue. The receptor was isolated from a female donor with papillary thyroid cancer or a benign thyroid nodule (not recorded which). Some clones in this sample may be carry-over from other donors' samples. CDR3: CASSKMAGGLGELFF. The CDR3, as DNA: TGTGCCAGCAGCAAAATGGCGGGGGGGCTCGGGGAGCTGTTTTTT. Combining the CDR3 with reference TRBV7-2 and TRBJ2-2 gives the whole variable domain GAGVSQSPSNKVTEKGKDVELRCDPISGHTALYWYRQSLGQGLEFLIYFQGNSAPDKSGLPSDRFSAERTGGSVSTLTIQRTQQEDSAVYLCASSKMAGGLGELFFGEGSRLTVL.